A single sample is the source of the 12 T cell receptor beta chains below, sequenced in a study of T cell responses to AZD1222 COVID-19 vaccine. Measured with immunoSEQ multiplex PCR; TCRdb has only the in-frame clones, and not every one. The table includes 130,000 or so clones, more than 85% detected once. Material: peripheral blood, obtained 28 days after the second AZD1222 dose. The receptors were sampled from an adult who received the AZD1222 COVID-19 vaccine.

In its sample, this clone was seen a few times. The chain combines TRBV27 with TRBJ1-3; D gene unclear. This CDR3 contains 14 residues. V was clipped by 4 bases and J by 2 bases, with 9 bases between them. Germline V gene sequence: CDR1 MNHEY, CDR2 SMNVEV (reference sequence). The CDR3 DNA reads TGTGCCAGCAGTTCATCCAACCCTGGAAACACCATATATTTT. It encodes CASSSSNPGNTIYF.

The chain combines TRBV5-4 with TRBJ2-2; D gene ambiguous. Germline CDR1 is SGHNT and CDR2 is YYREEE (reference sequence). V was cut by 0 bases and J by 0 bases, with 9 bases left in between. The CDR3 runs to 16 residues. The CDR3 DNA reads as TGTGCCAGCAGCTTGGATTCGACGTCGAACACCGGGGAGCTGTTTTTT. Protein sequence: CASSLDSTSNTGELFF.

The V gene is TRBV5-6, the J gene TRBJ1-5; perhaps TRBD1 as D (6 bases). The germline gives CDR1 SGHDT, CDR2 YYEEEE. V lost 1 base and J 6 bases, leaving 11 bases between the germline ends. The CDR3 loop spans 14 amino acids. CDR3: CASSLQGGGQPQHF. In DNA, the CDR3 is TGTGCCAGCAGCTTGCAAGGGGGGGGTCAGCCCCAGCATTTT. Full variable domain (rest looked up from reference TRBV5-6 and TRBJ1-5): DAGVTQSPTHLIKTRGQQVTLRCSPKSGHDTVSWYQQALGQGPQFIFQYYEEEERQRGNFPDRFSGHQFPNYSSELNVNALLLGDSALYLCASSLQGGGQPQHFGDGTRLSIL.

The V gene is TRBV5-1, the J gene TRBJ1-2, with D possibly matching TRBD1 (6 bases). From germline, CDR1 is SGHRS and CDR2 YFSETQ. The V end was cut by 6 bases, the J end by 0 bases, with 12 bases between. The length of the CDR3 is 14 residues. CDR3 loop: CASTQGSSNYGYTF. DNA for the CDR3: TGCGCCAGCACACAGGGATCCTCTAACTATGGCTACACCTTC.

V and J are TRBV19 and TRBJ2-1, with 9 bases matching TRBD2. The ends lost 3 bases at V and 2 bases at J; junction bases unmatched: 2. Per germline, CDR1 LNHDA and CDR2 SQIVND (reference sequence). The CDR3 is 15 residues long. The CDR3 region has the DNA TGTGCCAGTAGTATCGCGGGGGGGGCCTACAATGAGCAGTTCTTC. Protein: CASSIAGGAYNEQFF.

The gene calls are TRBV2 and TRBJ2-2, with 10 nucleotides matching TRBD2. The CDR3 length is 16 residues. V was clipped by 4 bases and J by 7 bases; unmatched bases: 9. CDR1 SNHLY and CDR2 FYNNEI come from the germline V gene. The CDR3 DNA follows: TGTGCCAGCAGTGCCCCCGGGACTAGCGTGGGCGGGGAGCTGTTTTTT. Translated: CASSAPGTSVGGELFF.

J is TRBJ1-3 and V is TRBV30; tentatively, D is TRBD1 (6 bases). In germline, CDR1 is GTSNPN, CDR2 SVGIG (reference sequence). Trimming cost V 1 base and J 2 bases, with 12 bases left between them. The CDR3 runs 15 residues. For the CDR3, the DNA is TGTGCCTGGAGTGCACGGGGGGCTGCTGGAAACACCATATATTTT. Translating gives CAWSARGAAGNTIYF.

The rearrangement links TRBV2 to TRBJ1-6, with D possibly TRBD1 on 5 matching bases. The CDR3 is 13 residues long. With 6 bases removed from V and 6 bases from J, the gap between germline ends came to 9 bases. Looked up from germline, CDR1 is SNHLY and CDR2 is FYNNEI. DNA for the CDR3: TGTGCCAGCAGAGACAGCCTTAATTCACCCCTCCACTTT. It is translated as CASRDSLNSPLHF.

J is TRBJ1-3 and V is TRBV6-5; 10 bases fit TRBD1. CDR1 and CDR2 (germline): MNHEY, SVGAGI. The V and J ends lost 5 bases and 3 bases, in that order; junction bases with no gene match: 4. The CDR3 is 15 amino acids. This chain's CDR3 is CASSPGTGDGNTIYF. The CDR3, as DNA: TGTGCCAGCAGTCCCGGGACAGGGGATGGAAACACCATATATTTT.

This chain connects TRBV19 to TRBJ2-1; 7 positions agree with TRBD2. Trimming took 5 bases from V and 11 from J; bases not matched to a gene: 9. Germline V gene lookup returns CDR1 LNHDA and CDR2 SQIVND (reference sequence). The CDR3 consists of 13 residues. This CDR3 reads CASSEGSGTQQFF. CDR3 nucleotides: TGTGCCAGTAGTGAGGGGAGCGGGACTCAGCAGTTCTTC.

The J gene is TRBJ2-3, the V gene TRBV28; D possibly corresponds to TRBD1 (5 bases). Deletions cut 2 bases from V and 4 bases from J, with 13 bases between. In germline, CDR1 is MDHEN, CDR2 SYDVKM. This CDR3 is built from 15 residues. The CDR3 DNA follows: TGTGCCAGCAGTTTAGAGCAGGGAAGGGCAGATACGCAGTATTTT. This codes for CASSLEQGRADTQYF.

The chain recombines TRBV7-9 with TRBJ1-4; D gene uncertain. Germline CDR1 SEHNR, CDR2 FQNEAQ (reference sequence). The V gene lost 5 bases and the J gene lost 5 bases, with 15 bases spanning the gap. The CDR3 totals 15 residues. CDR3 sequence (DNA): TGTGCCAGCAGCCCCGGGGAACACCTCAATGAAAAACTGTTTTTT. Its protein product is CASSPGEHLNEKLFF. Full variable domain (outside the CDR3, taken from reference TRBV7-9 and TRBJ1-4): DTGVSQNPRHKITKRGQNVTFRCDPISEHNRLYWYRQTLGQGPEFLTYFQNEAQLEKSRLLSDRFSAERPKGSFSTLEIQRTEQGDSAMYLCASSPGEHLNEKLFFGSGTQLSVL.